The entry below gives a single T cell receptor (beta chain) sequence along with its context. Original handling: Estimated nucleated cell counts came from reference gene primer amplification. Sequenced by immunoSEQ multiplex PCR; TCRdb stores in-frame clones only, minus some. The V and J calls and the clone size are those of that table, but D and trimming were determined from the DNA. The sample consists of 70,000 or so clones, about 70% of them appearing once. Germline lookup yields CDR1 SGHNT and CDR2 YYREEE (reference sequence). This CDR3 has 15 amino acids. V was clipped by 4 bases and J by 6 bases; unmatched bases: 7. These data originate in a study of blood T cell repertoires in COVID-19. Study overall: Samples came from the United States, Italy and Spain, spanning acute and convalescent COVID-19. T cells, B-cell-depleted T cells, or PBMCs provided the cDNA or gDNA that served as material.

V gene TRBV5-4 combines with J gene TRBJ1-2; 12 nucleotides match TRBD1. This TCR came from a woman in her 70s with acute or convalescent COVID-19. Source material: peripheral blood. Written as DNA, the CDR3 is TGTGCCAGCAGCCGGGACAGGGGGCTTGTCCATGGCTACACCTTC. It encodes CASSRDRGLVHGYTF.